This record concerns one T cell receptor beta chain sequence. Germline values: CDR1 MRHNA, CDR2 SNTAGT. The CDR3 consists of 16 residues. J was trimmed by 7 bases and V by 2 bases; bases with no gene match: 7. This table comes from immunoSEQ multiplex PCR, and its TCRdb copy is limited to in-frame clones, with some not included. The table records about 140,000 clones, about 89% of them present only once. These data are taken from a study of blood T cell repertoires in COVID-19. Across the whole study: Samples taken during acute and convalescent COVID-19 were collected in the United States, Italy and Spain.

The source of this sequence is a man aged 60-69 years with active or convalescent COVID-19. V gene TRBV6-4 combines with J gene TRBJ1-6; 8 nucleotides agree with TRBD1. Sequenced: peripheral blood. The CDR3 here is CASSDGDRGRNSPLHF. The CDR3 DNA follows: TGTGCCAGCAGTGACGGAGACAGGGGCAGAAATTCACCCCTCCACTTT.